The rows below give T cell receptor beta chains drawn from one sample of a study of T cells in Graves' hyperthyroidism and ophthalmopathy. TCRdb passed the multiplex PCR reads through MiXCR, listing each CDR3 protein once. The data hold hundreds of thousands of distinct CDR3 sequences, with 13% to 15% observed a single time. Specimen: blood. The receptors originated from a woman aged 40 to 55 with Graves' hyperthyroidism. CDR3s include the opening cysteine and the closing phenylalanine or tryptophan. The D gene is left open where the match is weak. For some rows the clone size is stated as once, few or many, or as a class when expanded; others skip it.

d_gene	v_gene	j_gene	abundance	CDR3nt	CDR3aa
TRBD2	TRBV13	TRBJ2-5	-	TGTGCCAGCAGCTTAATGCTAGCGGGAGGTGGAGAGACCCAGTACTTC	CASSLMLAGGGETQYF
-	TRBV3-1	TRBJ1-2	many	TGTGCCAGCAGCCAAGGGATTGAGGGCGCAAGCTATGGCTACACCTTC	CASSQGIEGASYGYTF
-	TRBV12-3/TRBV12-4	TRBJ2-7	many	TGTGCCAGCAGTCTGTACCAGGAGAACGAGCAGTACTTC	CASSLYQENEQYF
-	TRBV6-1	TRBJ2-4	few	TGTGCCAGCAGTGAAATCGCAGGGTATGGAATAGCAGCCAAAAACATTCAGTACTTC	CASSEIAGYGIAAKNIQYF
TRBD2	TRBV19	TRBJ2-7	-	TGTGCCAGTAGTGGGGGACTAGCGGGCTACGAGCAGTACTTC	CASSGGLAGYEQYF
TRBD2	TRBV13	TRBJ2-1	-	TGTGCCAGCAGCTCGGGACTAGCGGGACGCGACAATGAGCAGTTCTTC	CASSSGLAGRDNEQFF
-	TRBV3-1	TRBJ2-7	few	TGTGCCAGCAGCCAACAGGTGGGGTACGAGCAGTACTTC	CASSQQVGYEQYF
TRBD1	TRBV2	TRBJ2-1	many	TGTGCCAGCAGAATGGGACAGGGACAAGAGCAGTTCTTC	CASRMGQGQEQFF
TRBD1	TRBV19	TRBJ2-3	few	TGTGCCAGTAGTATTCGGACAGGGGGAAACACAGATACGCAGTATTTT	CASSIRTGGNTDTQYF
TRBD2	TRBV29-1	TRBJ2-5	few	TGCAGCGTTGAAGGACTAGCGGTGAAGACCCAGTACTTC	CSVEGLAVKTQYF
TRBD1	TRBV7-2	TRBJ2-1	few	TGTGCCAGCAGCCCTAGGGGACAGGGGCTTATCGGGACTTACAATGAGCAGTTCTTC	CASSPRGQGLIGTYNEQFF
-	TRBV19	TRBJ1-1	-	TGTGCCAGTAGTCAACAGGGATGGGCTGAAGCTTTCTTT	CASSQQGWAEAFF
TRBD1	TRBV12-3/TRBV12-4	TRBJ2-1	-	TGTGCCAGCACCGACTTGGGACAGGGTGTGGGCAATGAGCAGTTCTTC	CASTDLGQGVGNEQFF
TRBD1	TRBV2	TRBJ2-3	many	TGTGCCAGCAGTGCAGAGGACCCAGGGGGCCCAGATACGCAGTATTTT	CASSAEDPGGPDTQYF
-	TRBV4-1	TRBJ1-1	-	TGCGCCAGCAGCCAAGAGGTGAGAACCGCCCTTGAGACTGAAGCTTTCTTT	CASSQEVRTALETEAFF
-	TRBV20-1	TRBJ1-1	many	TGCAGTGCCCCCCAAAACACTGAAGCTTTCTTT	CSAPQNTEAFF
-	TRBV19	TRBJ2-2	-	TGTGCCAGTAGTATGGTTAACGGGGAGCTGTTTTTT	CASSMVNGELFF
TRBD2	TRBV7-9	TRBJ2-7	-	TGTGCCAGCGCGGTGGCGGGAGGGCCGAACGAGCAGTACTTC	CASAVAGGPNEQYF
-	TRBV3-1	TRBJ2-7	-	TGTGCCAGCAGCCCCCCATGGACGTCCCTCTACGAGCAGTACTTC	CASSPPWTSLYEQYF
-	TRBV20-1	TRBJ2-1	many	TGCAGTGCTAGAGGGGGGGCGGGGCTAGCGCGATACAATGAGCAGTTCTTC	CSARGGAGLARYNEQFF
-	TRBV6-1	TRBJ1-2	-	TGTGCCAGCACAAAGGCTAACTATGGCTACACCTTC	CASTKANYGYTF
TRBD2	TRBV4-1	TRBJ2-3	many	TGCGCCAGCAGCCAAGAAGCTAGCGGGAGACCTAGCACAGATACGCAGTATTTT	CASSQEASGRPSTDTQYF
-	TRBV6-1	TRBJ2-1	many	TGTGCCAGCAGTGAGCTGCAGCCAGAGCAGTTCTTC	CASSELQPEQFF
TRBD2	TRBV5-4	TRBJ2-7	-	TGTGCCAGCAGTACATCACTAGCGGGAGGGTCCTACGAGCAGTACTTC	CASSTSLAGGSYEQYF
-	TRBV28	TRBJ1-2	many	TGTGCCAGCAGTTTCAGGAGGCGGGGCTACACCTTC	CASSFRRRGYTF
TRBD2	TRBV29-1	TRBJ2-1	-	TGCAGCGTTGCCGGAGGGAGGCTAGCGGGAGAGCTAAATGAGCAGTTCTTC	CSVAGGRLAGELNEQFF
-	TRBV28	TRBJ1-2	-	TGTGCCAGCAAGGGAAGCGCTAACTATGGCTACACCTTC	CASKGSANYGYTF
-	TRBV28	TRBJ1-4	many	TGTGCCAGCAGTCCCCCTTCCCTGCAAAAACTGTTTTTT	CASSPPSLQKLFF
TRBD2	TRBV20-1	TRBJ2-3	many	TGCAGTGCTACCGATAGCGGGAGCGGGGCAGATACGCAGTATTTT	CSATDSGSGADTQYF
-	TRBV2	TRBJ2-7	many	TGTGCCAGCAAGGACAGGACTACCTACGAGCAGTACTTC	CASKDRTTYEQYF
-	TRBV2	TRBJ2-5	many	TGTGCCAGAAAAGAAGCGGGTGATGAGACCCAGTACTTC	CARKEAGDETQYF
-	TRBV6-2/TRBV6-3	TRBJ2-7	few	TGTGTCAGCAAAAGTGGCGATAAACCCGAGCAGTACTTC	CVSKSGDKPEQYF
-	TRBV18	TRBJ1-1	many	TGTGCCAGCTCACGGGGAATAAACACTGAAGCTTTCTTT	CASSRGINTEAFF
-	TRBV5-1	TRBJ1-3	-	TGCGCCAGCAGCTTGGAGGCTGTTGGAAACACCATATATTTT	CASSLEAVGNTIYF
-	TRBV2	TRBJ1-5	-	TGTGCCAGCAGTGAGGGGACTACTCGTCAGCCCCAGCATTTT	CASSEGTTRQPQHF
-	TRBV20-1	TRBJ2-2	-	TGCAGTGTTCGGGCGTTCACCGGGGAGCTGTTTTTT	CSVRAFTGELFF
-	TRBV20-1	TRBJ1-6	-	TGCAGTGCTAGGTGGGAAAACTTTTCACCCCTCCACTTT	CSARWENFSPLHF
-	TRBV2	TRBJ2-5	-	TGTGCCAGCGGAGTTCAAGAGACCCAGTACTTC	CASGVQETQYF
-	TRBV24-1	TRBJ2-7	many	TGTGCCACCAGTGAGAGGCTGGACGAGCAGTACTTC	CATSERLDEQYF
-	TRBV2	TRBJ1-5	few	TGTGCCAGCAGTGAAAGGCGCCAGGGCATTAATCAGCCCCAGCATTTT	CASSERRQGINQPQHF
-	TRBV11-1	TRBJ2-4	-	TGTGCCAGCAGCTTGGAATTAAGGGGGGGAAACATTCAGTACTTC	CASSLELRGGNIQYF
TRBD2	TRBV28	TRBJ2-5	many	TGTGCCAGCAGTTTACCGCGGGGGTTCCAAGAGACCCAGTACTTC	CASSLPRGFQETQYF
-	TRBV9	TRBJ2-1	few	TGTGCCAGCAGCGTAGGGTCAGGGCGCTCCTACAATGAGCAGTTCTTC	CASSVGSGRSYNEQFF
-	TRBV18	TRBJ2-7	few	TGTGCCAGCTCAACGGACCGAGGTGCCTACGAGCAGTACTTC	CASSTDRGAYEQYF
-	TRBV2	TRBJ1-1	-	TGTGCCAGCAGGAAGGGGTCAGTTAGCACTGAAGCTTTCTTT	CASRKGSVSTEAFF
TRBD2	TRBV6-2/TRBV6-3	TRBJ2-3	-	TGTGCCACCGGACTAGCGGGTAGCACAGATACGCAGTATTTT	CATGLAGSTDTQYF
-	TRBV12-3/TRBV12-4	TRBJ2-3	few	TGTCCCAGCAGTTTTTCAGGGGGGACAGATACGCAGTATTTT	CPSSFSGGTDTQYF
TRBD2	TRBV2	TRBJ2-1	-	TGTGCCAGCAGTCCGTCTGGATTTAGCGGGCAAGAGTTCTTC	CASSPSGFSGQEFF
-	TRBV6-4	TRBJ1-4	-	TGTGCCAGCAGGCCGACGGAAACTAATGAAAAACTGTTTTTT	CASRPTETNEKLFF
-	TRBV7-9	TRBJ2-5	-	TGTGCCAGCAGCCCGATGGGGGAGGAAGAGACCCAGTACTTC	CASSPMGEEETQYF
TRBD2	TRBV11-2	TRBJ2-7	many	TGTGCCAGCAGCTTATCGGTTCTGCGTAGCGGGAGCTCCTACGAGCAGTACTTC	CASSLSVLRSGSSYEQYF
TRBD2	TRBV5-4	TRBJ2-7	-	TGTGCCAGCAGCACTCTTCTAGCGGGAGTTGAAGAGCAGTACTTC	CASSTLLAGVEEQYF
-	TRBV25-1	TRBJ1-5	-	TGTGCCAGCGCCTTGACAGGATCCAATCAGCCCCAGCATTTT	CASALTGSNQPQHF